The 17 T cell receptor beta chains given below trace back to one sample, sequenced in a study of cytomegalovirus exposure and HLA in healthy donors. The study ran its PCR with 60 Vbeta and 13 Jbeta primers. Clones were read by immunoSEQ multiplex PCR, and TCRdb kept only the in-frame ones, dropping some. This sample has approximately 77,000 clones, with over 60% found just once. Sequences were obtained from PBMCs. The receptors were sampled from a man aged 35-49 years in good health and CMV-seronegative.

In its sample, this clone was seen a few times. This chain links TRBV7-2 with TRBJ2-3; no definite D call. Germline CDR1 is SGHTA and CDR2 is FQGNSA. CDR3 size: 11 residues. V lost 4 bases and J 12 bases, leaving 11 bases between the germline ends. This CDR3 reads CASSSELTQYF. The CDR3 region has the DNA TGTGCCAGCAGCTCCGAACTAACACAGTATTTT.

This chain joins TRBV21-1 and TRBJ2-7; whether TRBD2, the table's D call, matches the DNA was not checked. TRBV21-1 is termed a pseudogene. This CDR3 is 17 amino acids long. The CDR3 DNA is TGTGCCAGCAGCAAAGCGCTGGGGAGCGGGAGCTCCTACGAGCAGTACTTC. It codes for CASSKALGSGSSYEQYF.

V gene TRBV29-1 combines with J gene TRBJ1-1, with 7 nucleotides matching TRBD1. The CDR3 totals 14 residues. V dropped 7 bases and J dropped 1; count of bases not matched to a gene: 9. The germline V gene has CDR1 SQVTM and CDR2 ANQGSEA. The CDR3 nucleotides are TGCAGCGCCGTGACAGGGATCAGGAACACTGAAGCTTTCTTT. The encoded protein is CSAVTGIRNTEAFF.

The V call is TRBV5-4, the J call TRBJ2-7; 10 nucleotides align to TRBD1. Trimming cost V 4 bases and J 4 bases; bases outside gene matches: 5. The CDR3 has 14 residues. Germline values: CDR1 SGHNT, CDR2 YYREEE (reference sequence). CDR3 coding DNA: TGTGCCAGCAGCGCCGGACAGGGGGGTTACGAGCAGTACTTC. This codes for CASSAGQGGYEQYF.

The rearrangement joins TRBV2 to TRBJ2-1; possible D gene TRBD2, 6 bases. Germline V lookup: CDR1 SNHLY, CDR2 FYNNEI. V gave up 5 bases and J gave up 9 bases, with 14 bases separating them. CDR3 length equals 13 residues. This CDR3 is CASSQIQGGEQFF. CDR3 DNA: TGTGCCAGCAGTCAAATCCAGGGAGGTGAGCAGTTCTTC. The full variable domain, with the rest looked up from reference TRBV2 and TRBJ2-1, is EPEVTQTPSHQVTQMGQEVILRCVPISNHLYFYWYRQILGQKVEFLVSFYNNEISEKSEIFDDQFSVERPDGSNFTLKIRSTKLEDSAMYFCASSQIQGGEQFFGPGTRLTVL.

This clone came up a few times. The chain employs TRBV29-1 and TRBJ2-5; 8 bases map to TRBD1. CDR3 length: 13 residues. The V gene end was trimmed by 6 bases and the J gene end by 5 bases; junction bases not matched to a gene: 8. Germline-derived CDR1 and CDR2 are SQVTM and ANQGSEA. CDR3 DNA: TGCAGCGTCGCCGACAGGGGTGTGGAGACCCAGTACTTC. It codes for CSVADRGVETQYF.

The rearrangement links TRBV6-1 to TRBJ2-7; TRBD1 aligns across 8 bases. V was clipped by 0 bases and J by 3 bases; unmatched bases: 4. The CDR3 totals 15 residues. Germline V gene data show CDR1 as MNHNS and CDR2 as SASEGT. CDR3 DNA sequence: TGTGCCAGCAGTGAAGCCGGGACAGGCCTCTACGAGCAGTACTTC. Translated: CASSEAGTGLYEQYF.

The gene calls are TRBV10-3 and TRBJ2-2; D perhaps matches TRBD1 (5 bases). The CDR3 extends over 13 amino acids. Germline V gene data show CDR1 as ENHRY and CDR2 as SYGVKD. V was pared by 10 bases and J by 1 base, with 10 bases between. The CDR3 sequence is CATGARNTGELFF. In nucleotides, the CDR3 is TGTGCCACTGGGGCCAGGAACACCGGGGAGCTGTTTTTT.

The gene calls are TRBV5-6 and TRBJ2-7; tentative D call: TRBD1 (6 bases). Germline assignment: CDR1 SGHDT and CDR2 YYEEEE. There are 17 residues in the CDR3. The ends were cut back, 3 bases at V and 5 bases at J, with 24 bases in the middle. As DNA, the CDR3 is TGTGCCAGCAGCTCCGGACAGATTAGACTATCCACCCACGAGCAGTACTTC. It yields the protein CASSSGQIRLSTHEQYF. The complete variable domain, with remaining parts taken from reference TRBV5-6 and TRBJ2-7, reads DAGVTQSPTHLIKTRGQQVTLRCSPKSGHDTVSWYQQALGQGPQFIFQYYEEEERQRGNFPDRFSGHQFPNYSSELNVNALLLGDSALYLCASSSGQIRLSTHEQYFGPGTRLTVT.

Sample share makes this clone medium-sized. The rearrangement links TRBV2 to TRBJ2-1, with 9 bases fitting TRBD1. The germline V gene has CDR1 SNHLY and CDR2 FYNNEI. The CDR3 runs to 14 residues. J was trimmed by 5 bases and V by 6 bases; bases with no gene match: 5. CDR3 nucleotides: TGTGCCAGCAGGGGACAGGGTAACCACAATGAGCAGTTCTTC. This gives the protein CASRGQGNHNEQFF.

CDR3 sequence (DNA): TGCGCCAGCAGCCAGCTAGCGGGATCCTACAATGAGCAGTTCTTC. It yields the protein CASSQLAGSYNEQFF. V and J are TRBV4-1 and TRBJ2-1; 9 bases are shared with TRBD2. Germline lookup yields CDR1 MGHRA and CDR2 YSYEKL. The CDR3 is 15 residues long. V lost 3 bases to trimming and J lost 1 base; unmatched junction nucleotides: 1.

The rearrangement links TRBV4-2 to TRBJ2-2; 15 bases match TRBD2. V shed 2 bases and J 6 bases; nucleotides not matched to a gene: 7. Germline V lookup: CDR1 LGHNA, CDR2 YNFKEQ. The CDR3 has 18 residues. The CDR3 nucleotides are TGTGCCAGCAGCCAAAGGGGACTAGCGGGAGGTTGGGCCGGGGAGCTGTTTTTT. Translation gives CASSQRGLAGGWAGELFF.

The V and J genes are TRBV21-1 and TRBJ2-6; TRBD1, the table's D call, lacks a check against the DNA. TRBV21-1 is termed a pseudogene. The length of the CDR3 is 17 residues. The CDR3 reads CATKGSGKSSGANVLTF. The CDR3 nucleotides are TGTGCCACCAAAGGGTCAGGGAAATCCTCTGGGGCCAACGTCCTGACTTTC.

The chain employs TRBV29-1 and TRBJ2-5; 12 nucleotides line up with TRBD1. The junction had 2 bases not matched to a gene; V was cut back by 3 bases and J by 0 bases. Germline CDR1 and CDR2: SQVTM and ANQGSEA. This CDR3 region has 15 residues. CDR3 residues: CSVEGTGGHQETQYF. The CDR3 DNA sequence: TGCAGCGTTGAGGGGACAGGGGGCCACCAAGAGACCCAGTACTTC.

Written as DNA, the CDR3 is TGTGCCAGTAGTAGGACAGGGACAGGGAGTCAGCCCCAGCATTTT. Translated, it gives CASSRTGTGSQPQHF. The chain is built from TRBV19 and TRBJ1-5, with TRBD1 matching 9 bases. CDR1 and CDR2 (germline): LNHDA, SQIVND (reference sequence). V gave up 4 bases and J gave up 6 bases; unmatched junction bases: 7. The CDR3 has 15 amino acids.

The J gene is TRBJ2-5, the V gene TRBV20-1; possibly TRBD2 for D (6 bases). Trimming took 6 bases from V and 7 from J, leaving 12 bases between them. The CDR3 is 11 amino acids. CDR1 is DFQATT, CDR2 SNEGSKA, per germline (reference sequence). In DNA form, the CDR3 reads TGCAGTGCCTTCGTGGGGGGGACCCAGTACTTC. Its protein product is CSAFVGGTQYF.

The chain is built from TRBV9 and TRBJ2-5; a weak D match, TRBD2 (7 bases). The V and J ends lost 3 bases and 4 bases respectively, with 10 bases between them. This CDR3 is built from 13 residues. Looked up from germline, CDR1 is SGDLS and CDR2 is YYNGEE. The CDR3 DNA reads TGTGCCAGCAGCGGGGGGGGGCCAGAGACCCAGTACTTC. Encoded protein: CASSGGGPETQYF. Filled out from reference TRBV9 and TRBJ2-5, the complete variable domain reads DSGVTQTPKHLITATGQRVTLRCSPRSGDLSVYWYQQSLDQGLQFLIQYYNGEERAKGNILERFSAQQFPDLHSELNLSSLELGDSALYFCASSGGGPETQYFGPGTRLLVL.